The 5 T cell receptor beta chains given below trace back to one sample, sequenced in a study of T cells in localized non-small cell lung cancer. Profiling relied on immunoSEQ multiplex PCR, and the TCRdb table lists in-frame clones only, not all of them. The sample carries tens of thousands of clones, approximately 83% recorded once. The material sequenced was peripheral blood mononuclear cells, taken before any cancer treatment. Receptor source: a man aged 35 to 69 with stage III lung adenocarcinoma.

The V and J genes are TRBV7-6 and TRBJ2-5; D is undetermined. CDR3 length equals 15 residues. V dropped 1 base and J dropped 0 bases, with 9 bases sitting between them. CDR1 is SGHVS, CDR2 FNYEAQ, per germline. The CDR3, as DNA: TGTGCCAGCAGCTTAGGGGCCATTGACCAAGAGACCCAGTACTTC. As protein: CASSLGAIDQETQYF. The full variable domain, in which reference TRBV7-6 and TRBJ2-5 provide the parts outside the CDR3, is GAGVSQSPRYKVTKRGQDVALRCDPISGHVSLYWYRQALGQGPEFLTYFNYEAQQDKSGLPNDRFSAERPEGSISTLTIQRTEQRDSAMYRCASSLGAIDQETQYFGPGTRLLVL.

The DNA of the CDR3 is TGTGCCAGCAGCTCGCCAGGGGGAGGTGAAAAACTGTTTTTT. This gives the protein CASSSPGGGEKLFF. The chain recombines TRBV7-2 with TRBJ1-4; 7 positions match TRBD1. Germline V gene lookup returns CDR1 SGHTA and CDR2 FQGNSA. The CDR3 is 14 residues long. V shed 4 bases, J shed 7 bases, and the junction held 6 bases outside the gene matches.

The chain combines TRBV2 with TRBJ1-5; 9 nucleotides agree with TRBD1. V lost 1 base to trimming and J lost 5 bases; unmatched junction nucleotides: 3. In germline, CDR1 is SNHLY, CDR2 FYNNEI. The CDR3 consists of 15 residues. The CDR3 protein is CASSEGRTGDQPQHF. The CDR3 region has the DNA TGTGCCAGCAGTGAAGGCCGGACAGGGGATCAGCCCCAGCATTTT.

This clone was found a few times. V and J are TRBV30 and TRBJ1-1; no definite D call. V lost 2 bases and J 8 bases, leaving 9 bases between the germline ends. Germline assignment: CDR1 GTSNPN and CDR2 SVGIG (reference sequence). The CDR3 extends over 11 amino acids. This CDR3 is CAWSWGGEAFF. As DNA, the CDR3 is TGTGCCTGGAGTTGGGGAGGGGAAGCTTTCTTT.

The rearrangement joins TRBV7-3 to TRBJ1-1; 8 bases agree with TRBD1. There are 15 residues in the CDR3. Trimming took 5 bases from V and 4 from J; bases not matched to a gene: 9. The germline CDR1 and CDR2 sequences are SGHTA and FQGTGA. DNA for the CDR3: TGTGCCAGCAGCCCCCAGGGGGCGCGGGGCACTGAAGCTTTCTTT. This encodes CASSPQGARGTEAFF.